This TCR beta chain was sequenced for a study of shared clonotypes between healthy human individuals. Trimming at V came to 7 bases and at J to 2 bases, leaving 8 bases not matched to a gene. Germline values: CDR1 SQVTM, CDR2 ANQGSEA. The CDR3 loop spans 15 amino acids. TCRdb's copy holds only in-frame clones and misses some; the assay was immunoSEQ multiplex PCR. Of about 1 million clones in the sample, around 74% were seen once. Sample: memory CD4+ T cells sorted from blood. The subset is: CD45RA-negative fraction. This TCR was sampled from a man aged 18 to 35 in good health. V usage is TRBV29-1 and J usage is TRBJ2-6; TRBD2 matches 7 bases. The chain's CDR3 is CSAPGGGPGANVLTF. The CDR3 nucleotides are TGCAGCGCCCCGGGAGGCGGGCCTGGGGCCAACGTCCTGACTTTC.